The present TCR beta chain was sequenced within a study of post-analysis software for immune sequencing data. At the level of the study: Several disease courses (relapsing-remitting, secondary progressive and progressive-relapsing) of multiple sclerosis were included. Study observations and caveats: Normalized Chao1 diversity was significantly lower in multiple sclerosis patients than in controls. The study found TRBV5-6, TRBV5-1 and TRBV20-1 among four to six TRBV segments more frequent in patients than controls.

Unique molecular identifiers featured in each of the TCR beta cDNA libraries. A single record per CDR3 protein comes from TCRdb applying MiXCR to the PCR reads. This sample has some 690,000 distinct CDR3 sequences, with roughly 27% found just once. Concerning this clonotype itself: Its target is unknown.

This CDR3 comprises 16 residues. From germline, CDR1 is SGHDT and CDR2 YYEEEE. J lost 9 bases, V lost 2 bases, and 9 bases had no gene match. The rearrangement joins TRBV5-6 to TRBJ1-6, with 9 bases aligning to TRBD1. Specimen: blood. This TCR was recovered from a girl under 18 with multiple sclerosis. CDR3 sequence reads: CASSLQGAATISPLHF. Written as DNA, the CDR3 is TGTGCCAGCAGCTTACAGGGGGCAGCCACCATTTCACCCCTCCACTTT.